The rows below give T cell receptor beta chains drawn from one sample of a study of neurological immune-mediated disorders. TCRdb independently ran MiXCR on the 5' RACE reads; one entry per CDR3 protein. The data hold about 95,000 distinct CDR3 sequences, with roughly 4% observed a single time. The sample taken for sequencing was PBMCs. The receptor source for this set is a woman aged 18-30 years with multiple sclerosis. CDR3s include the opening cysteine and the closing phenylalanine or tryptophan. Each record gives: CDR3 protein, V gene, clone size. Clone size is shown for a subset of rows, as once, few, many or a class of expanded clone.

CDR3: CASSAQGAYEQYF; V: TRBV5-1; size: many
CDR3: CASSTSNRGDIQYF; V: TRBV5-1; size: many
CDR3: CASSPGQNYGYTF; V: TRBV11-2; size: many
CDR3: CASSLASAGYTEAFF; V: TRBV5-1; size: few
CDR3: CASSSLSGTGHGNTIYF; V: TRBV5-1; size: many
CDR3: CASTLRGVEAFF; V: TRBV12-3/TRBV12-4; size: many
CDR3: CASSYFRQLDEQYF; V: TRBV6-2/TRBV6-3; size: many
CDR3: CASSLGSNEQFF; V: TRBV7-9; size: many
CDR3: CASSGGTGGNSPLHF; V: TRBV28; size: many
CDR3: CAISRSGGSETQYF; V: TRBV10-3; size: many
CDR3: CASSYGGTGLYEQYF; V: TRBV6-5; size: many
CDR3: CAISESTSNNEQFF; V: TRBV10-3; size: many
CDR3: CASSYSRDTQYF; V: TRBV6-2/TRBV6-3; size: many
CDR3: CSASVPRSYNEQFF; V: TRBV20-1; size: many
CDR3: CASSLNRGMNTEAFF; V: TRBV5-8; size: many
CDR3: CSARAPAGYEGEQYF; V: TRBV20-1; size: many
CDR3: CASSPGGETYEQYF; V: TRBV28; size: few
CDR3: CSARDGAGGSPYEQYF; V: TRBV20-1; size: many
CDR3: CASSLRLAGYNEQFF; V: TRBV7-2; size: medium-sized
CDR3: CASSWEGQSSYEQYF; V: TRBV5-1; size: many
CDR3: CSASRRNEQFF; V: TRBV20-1; size: many
CDR3: CASSLAQGPPYNEQFF; V: TRBV7-2; size: -
CDR3: CASSLLAGTQQYF; V: TRBV14; size: many
CDR3: CASSRTDGSYEQYF; V: TRBV3-1; size: many
CDR3: CSAREGDRGPLNTEAFF; V: TRBV20-1; size: many
CDR3: CASSPLSTNEKLFF; V: TRBV18; size: many
CDR3: CASSAAGSFGNTIYF; V: TRBV25-1; size: many
CDR3: CASSLDVSVSPLHF; V: TRBV5-1; size: -
CDR3: CASSLLRQAANTGELFF; V: TRBV6-6; size: many
CDR3: CASSVTGGNQPQHF; V: TRBV19; size: many
CDR3: CASSALITSNTGELFF; V: TRBV5-6; size: many
CDR3: CASSQEAERGGLSKNIQYF; V: TRBV4-1; size: many
CDR3: CASSWRWTGTYEQYF; V: TRBV27; size: many
CDR3: CAINEGRVGNEQFF; V: TRBV10-3; size: many
CDR3: CASSQAGTGNYGYTF; V: TRBV4-1; size: many
CDR3: CDSRKRNEKLFF; V: TRBV28; size: -
CDR3: CASSLQPTEAFF; V: TRBV12-3/TRBV12-4; size: many
CDR3: CASSEQGSGANVLTF; V: TRBV6-4; size: many
CDR3: CASSPPSAATYEQYF; V: TRBV3-1; size: many
CDR3: CAISEYGSSLYGYTF; V: TRBV10-3; size: many